This TCR beta chain appears in the sequencing data of a study of cytomegalovirus exposure and HLA in healthy donors. The primer mix had 60 Vbeta and 13 Jbeta primers. The repertoire was sequenced with immunoSEQ multiplex PCR; TCRdb's copy has only in-frame clones and lacks some. The table includes about 140,000 clones, more than 60% detected once. V shed 8 bases and J 1 base; nucleotides not matched to a gene: 10. The germline gives CDR1 LNHNV, CDR2 YYDKDF (reference sequence). The CDR3 is 16 amino acids. This TCR was sampled from a man aged 40-55 years in good health and CMV-seronegative. The J gene is TRBJ1-2, the V gene TRBV15; 10 nucleotides line up with TRBD1. The sequencing input was PBMCs. This chain's CDR3 is CATAPLDRGVNYGYTF. The CDR3 region has the DNA TGTGCCACCGCACCCCTGGACAGGGGGGTTAACTATGGCTACACCTTC. Combining the CDR3 with reference TRBV15 and TRBJ1-2 gives the whole variable domain DAMVIQNPRYQVTQFGKPVTLSCSQTLNHNVMYWYQQKSSQAPKLLFHYYDKDFNNEADTPDNFQSRRPNTSFCFLDIRSPGLGDTAMYLCATAPLDRGVNYGYTFGSGTRLTVV.